This record looks at one T cell receptor (beta chain) sequence and its context. The data were taken from a study of T cell changes during pregnancy in multiple sclerosis. Sequencing was performed with immunoSEQ multiplex PCR; in TCRdb, only in-frame clones are kept and a portion is missing. The repertoire consists of tens of thousands of clones, with roughly nine tenths occurring once and the leading ten covering approximately 1.6%. Germline-derived CDR1 and CDR2 are SQVTM and ANQGSEA. This CDR3 contains 12 residues. V was pared by 3 bases and J by 2 bases, with 8 bases between. Specimen: peripheral blood, collected in the first trimester of pregnancy. This TCR was recovered from a female donor in good health, enrolled as a control in a pregnancy study. V is TRBV29-1 and J is TRBJ2-7; D is perhaps TRBD1 (6 bases). The CDR3 region is CSVEDRAYEQYF. The DNA of the CDR3 is TGCAGCGTTGAGGACAGAGCCTACGAGCAGTACTTC.